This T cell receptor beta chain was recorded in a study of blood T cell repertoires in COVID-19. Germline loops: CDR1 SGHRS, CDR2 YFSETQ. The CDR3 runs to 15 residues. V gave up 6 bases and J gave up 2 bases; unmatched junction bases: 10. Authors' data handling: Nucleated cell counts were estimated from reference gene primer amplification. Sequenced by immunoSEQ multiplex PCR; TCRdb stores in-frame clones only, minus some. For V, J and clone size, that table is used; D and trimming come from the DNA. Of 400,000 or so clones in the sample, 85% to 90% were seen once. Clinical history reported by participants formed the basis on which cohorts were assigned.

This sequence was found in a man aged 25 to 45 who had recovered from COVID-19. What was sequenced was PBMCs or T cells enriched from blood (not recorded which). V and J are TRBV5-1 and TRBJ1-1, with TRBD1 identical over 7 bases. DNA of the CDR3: TGCGCCAGCAACATAGACAGGGTGGAAAACACTGAAGCTTTCTTT. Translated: CASNIDRVENTEAFF.